A selection of T cell receptor beta chains follows, all from one sample in a study of blood T cell repertoires in COVID-19. Using immunoSEQ multiplex PCR, the repertoire was profiled, and TCRdb retains in-frame clones only, with some absent. The sample lists under 200,000 clones; roughly 84% were seen once. Sequencing was performed on peripheral blood. Every receptor here comes from a man younger than 35 with active or convalescent COVID-19. The CDR3 runs from the conserved cysteine through the conserved F or W. D genes are given only for firm matches. The size entry is marked missing in some rows and otherwise reads once, few, many or a size class.

J	V	size	D	DNA	CDR3
TRBJ2-7	TRBV28	-	-	TGTGCCAGCAGTTTGGGACATCTCTACGAGCAGTACTTC	CASSLGHLYEQYF
TRBJ2-4	TRBV5-1	-	TRBD2	TGCGCCAGCAGCCCCGGGGGGGGAAACATTCAGTACTTC	CASSPGGGNIQYF
TRBJ2-2	TRBV11-3	once	TRBD1	TGTGCCAGCAGCGAGGGGGCGCATGGCGGGGAGCTGTTTTTT	CASSEGAHGGELFF
TRBJ1-6	TRBV18	-	-	TGTGCCAGCTCACCGGGCCTGGGAGGGGAAAATTCACCCCTCCACTTT	CASSPGLGGENSPLHF
TRBJ2-2	TRBV28	-	-	TGTGCCAGCAGCGAGACTAGAGGGGACACCGGGGAGCTGTTTTTT	CASSETRGDTGELFF
TRBJ1-1	TRBV5-4	-	-	TGTGCCAGCAGCCCGACAGGTTACACTGAAGCTTTCTTT	CASSPTGYTEAFF
TRBJ1-2	TRBV2	-	TRBD1	TGTGCCAGCAGTGAACTCATACAGGGGGCATCAGCTAACTATGGCTACACCTTC	CASSELIQGASANYGYTF
TRBJ2-3	TRBV19	-	-	TGTGCCAGTAGTGTCGGACAGACCGATACGCAGTATTTT	CASSVGQTDTQYF
TRBJ1-6	TRBV19	few	-	TGTGCCAGTAGTATGCGGGGCACCCCATATAATTCACCCCTCCACTTT	CASSMRGTPYNSPLHF
TRBJ1-6	TRBV7-9	-	-	TGTGCCAGCAGCTTAGTTCAGGCTAATTCACCCCTCCACTTT	CASSLVQANSPLHF
TRBJ1-5	TRBV19	-	-	TGTGCCAGTAGCGACGGGGCTGGGGGCCCCAATCAGCCCCAGCATTTT	CASSDGAGGPNQPQHF
TRBJ2-1	TRBV7-8	-	TRBD1	TGTGCCAGCAGCCTCCGGGACAGGGTTTTGGGTGAGCAGTTCTTC	CASSLRDRVLGEQFF
TRBJ2-7	TRBV10-3	-	-	TGTGCCATACAGCAGGACAAGACCTACGAGCAGTACTTC	CAIQQDKTYEQYF
TRBJ2-5	TRBV4-3	-	TRBD2	TGCGCCAGCAGCCAAGGCAGATCCTCGGGACTAGCGTTAAAGACCCAGTACTTC	CASSQGRSSGLALKTQYF
TRBJ2-1	TRBV7-3	-	TRBD2	TGTGCCAGCAGCTCAGACGGACTAGCGGGAGCTCGGTCGAATGAGCAGTTCTTC	CASSSDGLAGARSNEQFF
TRBJ2-1	TRBV20-1	-	-	TGCAGTGCCCCACTAGGCGATGAGCAGTTCTTC	CSAPLGDEQFF
TRBJ2-4	TRBV20-1	-	-	TGCAGTGCTGGGACACAAAACATTCAGTACTTC	CSAGTQNIQYF
TRBJ2-2	TRBV7-9	-	-	TGTGCCACCCCCCGAGGGAGCTCGAACACCGGGGAGCTGTTTTTT	CATPRGSSNTGELFF
TRBJ2-5	TRBV7-9	-	-	TGTGCCAGCAGCTTATCGAGTCTAGAGACCCAGTACTTC	CASSLSSLETQYF
TRBJ2-3	TRBV11-2	-	TRBD1	TGTGCCAGCAGCTTAGATAGGTGGGACAGGGGGCCGGTAGATACGCAGTATTTT	CASSLDRWDRGPVDTQYF
TRBJ1-2	TRBV7-2	-	-	TGTGCCAGCAGCTTAGCCACAGCAGCCGGCGGCTACACCTTC	CASSLATAAGGYTF
TRBJ2-3	TRBV9	-	TRBD2	TGTGCCAGCAGCGCCCGGTGGGGAGCGGGGGGCACAGATACGCAGTATTTT	CASSARWGAGGTDTQYF
TRBJ2-7	TRBV15	-	TRBD2	TGTGCCACCAGCAGAGAGTATGGCGGGGGGGAGTACGAGCAGTACTTC	CATSREYGGGEYEQYF
TRBJ2-4	TRBV5-5	-	TRBD2	TGTGCCAGCAGCTTCGTTGGGGGGGAACGAGACATTCAGTACTTC	CASSFVGGERDIQYF
TRBJ2-7	TRBV6-1	many	TRBD2	TGTGCCAGCAGTGGGGGGGTGGTGAGCGGGAGCCCGTACGAGCAGTACTTC	CASSGGVVSGSPYEQYF
TRBJ2-5	TRBV19	-	-	TGTGCCAGTAACCTTAGGGGGGGCCTCCAAGAGACCCAGTACTTC	CASNLRGGLQETQYF
TRBJ2-3	TRBV7-9	once	-	TGTGCCAGCAGCCCCCGGGTTTTTGATACGCAGTATTTT	CASSPRVFDTQYF
TRBJ2-7	TRBV3-1/TRBV3-2	-	-	TGTGCCAGCAGCCCCGGGGACAGGGTTGCGGGGGGCCTCTACGAGCAGTACTTC	CASSPGDRVAGGLYEQYF
TRBJ2-3	TRBV11-2	-	-	TGTGCCAGCAGCCAGGACTCATACTGGGCGGGCACAGATACGCAGTATTTT	CASSQDSYWAGTDTQYF
TRBJ2-7	TRBV5-6	-	TRBD1	TGTGCCAGCAGCCGAGGACAGGGGGTTTACTACGAGCAGTACTTC	CASSRGQGVYYEQYF
TRBJ1-2	TRBV24-1	-	TRBD1	TGTGCCACCAGTGATCGTACAGGGGGCGCGAACTATGGCTACACCTTC	CATSDRTGGANYGYTF
TRBJ2-3	TRBV7-2	-	TRBD2	TGTGCCAGCAGCTTAGGGACTAGCGGGAGAAACTCAGATACGCAGTATTTT	CASSLGTSGRNSDTQYF
TRBJ1-5	TRBV30	-	TRBD1	TGTGCCTGGAGTGGACAGGGTGATCAGCCCCAGCATTTT	CAWSGQGDQPQHF